This passage covers 15 T cell receptor beta chains from one sample sequenced in a study of PD-1 blockade in classical Hodgkin lymphoma. The patients all showed relapse after autologous stem cell transplantation, while their brentuximab vedotin exposure varied. Repertoires were generated with immunoSEQ multiplex PCR, while TCRdb's copy carries only in-frame clones and drops some. The table has roughly 140,000 clones, around 73% seen once; the top ten hold roughly 8.4%. The material was peripheral blood mononuclear cells (PBMCs), obtained before the second cycle of nivolumab. These receptors all come from a human donor with classical Hodgkin lymphoma.

V and J are TRBV5-1 and TRBJ1-1; D is possibly TRBD1 (6 bases). V lost 4 bases, J lost 5 bases, and 15 bases lay in between. Germline V gives CDR1 SGHRS, CDR2 YFSETQ. CDR3 size: 14 residues. The DNA of the CDR3 is TGCGCCAGCAGCCAAGGACAGTGGTTGACTGAAGCTTTCTTT. Amino acid sequence: CASSQGQWLTEAFF.

CDR3 loop: CASSAGQGAGEKLFF. In DNA form, the CDR3 reads TGTGCCAGCAGCGCCGGACAGGGGGCCGGGGAAAAACTGTTTTTT. This chain links TRBV9 with TRBJ1-4; the match to TRBD1 covers 11 bases. This CDR3 region has 15 residues. Germline values: CDR1 SGDLS, CDR2 YYNGEE. The J segment lost 8 bases and the V segment lost 3 bases, leaving 6 bases of the junction unmatched.

V usage is TRBV6-4 and J usage is TRBJ2-7; 8 nucleotides line up with TRBD1. V gave up 4 bases and J gave up 3 bases; unmatched junction bases: 11. This CDR3 region has 16 residues. The germline V gene has CDR1 MRHNA and CDR2 SNTAGT. CDR3 residues: CASSVGGQGHNYEQYF. CDR3 nucleotide sequence: TGTGCCAGCAGTGTCGGAGGACAGGGACATAACTACGAGCAGTACTTC.

In DNA form, the CDR3 reads TGTGCCAGCAGGGCACAGGGTTTCACCGGGGAGCTGTTTTTT. Translated: CASRAQGFTGELFF. The V call is TRBV6-4, the J call TRBJ2-2; D might be TRBD1 (6 bases). The CDR3 has 14 amino acids. V lost 6 bases to trimming and J lost 4 bases, with 12 bases between them. CDR1 is MRHNA and CDR2 is SNTAGT in the germline V gene.

This clone has more than one count but fewer than ten. The chain carries TRBV15 and TRBJ1-1, with D perhaps matching TRBD1 (5 bases). Germline values: CDR1 LNHNV, CDR2 YYDKDF (reference sequence). V was pared by 2 bases and J by 5 bases, with 18 bases between. CDR3 size: 16 residues. The DNA of the CDR3 is TGTGCCACCAGCAGACCCCTTGGGCAGGGATGGACTGAAGCTTTCTTT. It codes for CATSRPLGQGWTEAFF.

The chain is built from TRBV7-7 and TRBJ2-7, with D perhaps TRBD1 (7 bases). V lost 5 bases and J lost 1, with 12 bases in between. The CDR3 is 14 amino acids. Germline V gene data show CDR1 as SSHAT and CDR2 as FNYEAQ (reference sequence). The chain's CDR3 is CASSPGDSSYEQYF. CDR3 bases: TGTGCCAGCAGCCCGGGGGACAGTTCCTACGAGCAGTACTTC. The whole variable domain, remainder taken from reference TRBV7-7 and TRBJ2-7, is GAGVSQSPRYKVTKRGQDVTLRCDPISSHATLYWYQQALGQGPEFLTYFNYEAQPDKSGLPSDRFSAERPEGSISTLTIQRTEQRDSAMYRCASSPGDSSYEQYFGPGTRLTVT.

The gene calls are TRBV11-2 and TRBJ2-2; D perhaps matches TRBD2 (6 bases). The CDR3 spans 16 residues. V lost 2 bases to trimming and J lost 3 bases, with 13 bases between them. Germline V lookup: CDR1 SGHAT, CDR2 FQNNGV. As DNA, the CDR3 is TGTGCCAGCAGCTTAATCGCGGGGACGGACACCGGGGAGCTGTTTTTT. This encodes CASSLIAGTDTGELFF.

The chain employs TRBV6-5 and TRBJ1-2, with a possible D match to TRBD1 (6 bases). Trimming took 0 bases from V and 7 from J, leaving 15 bases between them. Germline V CDR1 and CDR2: MNHEY, SVGAGI. The CDR3 is 15 amino acids. The CDR3 coding sequence is TGTGCCAGCAGTTACTCTATAGGGGGGGACTTTGGCTACACCTTC. Its protein is CASSYSIGGDFGYTF.

The V gene is TRBV28, the J gene TRBJ2-3; the match to TRBD2 covers 9 bases. Germline V CDR1 and CDR2: MDHEN, SYDVKM. The V and J ends lost 5 bases and 4 bases, in that order; junction bases with no gene match: 16. The CDR3 loop spans 18 amino acids. CDR3 in DNA: TGTGCCAGCAGTCGCGGCGGGTGGGGTAGCGGGAGCTCAGATACGCAGTATTTT. This codes for CASSRGGWGSGSSDTQYF.

Worth noting for this clone: The same CDR3 can be traced to other DNA sequences in this sample. V is TRBV10-3 and J is TRBJ2-7; 7 bases are shared with TRBD1. Trimming cost V 3 bases and J 1 base; bases outside gene matches: 3. The germline V gene encodes CDR1 ENHRY and CDR2 SYGVKD. CDR3 length: 14 residues. The CDR3 spells CAISDPTGSYEQYF. CDR3 coding DNA: TGTGCCATCAGTGATCCGACAGGGTCCTACGAGCAGTACTTC.

V usage is TRBV9 and J usage is TRBJ1-2; 12 bases map to TRBD1. After removal of 3 bases from V and 4 bases from J, the junction contained 16 bases not matched to a gene. In germline, CDR1 is SGDLS, CDR2 YYNGEE. There are 19 residues in the CDR3. Here the CDR3 DNA reads TGTGCCAGCAGCGCGTACTCCGGGACAGGGGGCCCTGAGGGCTATGGCTACACCTTC. Protein product: CASSAYSGTGGPEGYGYTF.

This clone was counted only a few times. The V gene is TRBV10-3, the J gene TRBJ1-3, with TRBD1 matching 9 bases. The CDR3 length is 14 residues. Germline values: CDR1 ENHRY, CDR2 SYGVKD. V lost 6 bases to trimming and J lost 4 bases; unmatched junction nucleotides: 4. This CDR3 reads CAISPGQGGNTIYF. The CDR3 DNA follows: TGTGCCATCAGCCCCGGACAGGGGGGAAACACCATATATTTT.

The V call is TRBV4-1, the J call TRBJ2-1; D unresolved. V lost 0 bases, J lost 4 bases, and 10 bases lay in between. Germline CDR1 reads MGHRA; CDR2 reads YSYEKL. The length of the CDR3 is 15 residues. The CDR3 spells CASSQDEPGYNEQFF. In nucleotides, the CDR3 is TGCGCCAGCAGCCAAGATGAGCCAGGATACAATGAGCAGTTCTTC.

The chain links TRBV4-2 to TRBJ2-2; the match to TRBD2 covers 7 bases. This CDR3 has 18 amino acids. Germline CDR1 and CDR2: LGHNA and YNFKEQ. V shed 0 bases and J 1 base; nucleotides not matched to a gene: 8. The DNA of the CDR3 is TGTGCCAGCAGCCAAGATCTTCGAATAGCGGGGAACACCGGGGAGCTGTTTTTT. Its protein product is CASSQDLRIAGNTGELFF.

This rearrangement joins TRBV5-1 to TRBJ2-7; 8 nucleotides align to TRBD1. The CDR3 consists of 14 residues. CDR1 SGHRS and CDR2 YFSETQ come from the germline V gene. V lost 1 base, J lost 4 bases, and 4 bases stayed unmatched. CDR3 coding DNA: TGCGCCAGCAGCTTGCTTGGACAGGGTTACGAGCAGTACTTC. Translated: CASSLLGQGYEQYF.